This TCR beta chain was identified during a study of blood T cell repertoires in COVID-19. Clones were read by immunoSEQ multiplex PCR, and TCRdb kept only the in-frame ones, dropping some. This table holds around 360,000 clones, about 89% found once. The age range of participants was roughly 18 to 90 years, with residence in about two dozen US areas. V was trimmed by 2 bases and J by 6 bases, leaving 11 bases between them. The CDR3 sequence is 13 residues long. Germline V gene lookup returns CDR1 SGHNT and CDR2 YYREEE (reference sequence). The clonotype was recovered from a man aged 40-49 years in a cohort exposed to, infected with or recovered from COVID-19 (not recorded which). The specimen sequenced was PBMCs or T cells enriched from blood (not recorded which). V usage is TRBV5-4 and J usage is TRBJ1-1; D is undetermined. The CDR3 DNA is TGTGCCAGCAGCTTCGGGGTTCTGCCTGAAGCTTTCTTT. This gives the protein CASSFGVLPEAFF.